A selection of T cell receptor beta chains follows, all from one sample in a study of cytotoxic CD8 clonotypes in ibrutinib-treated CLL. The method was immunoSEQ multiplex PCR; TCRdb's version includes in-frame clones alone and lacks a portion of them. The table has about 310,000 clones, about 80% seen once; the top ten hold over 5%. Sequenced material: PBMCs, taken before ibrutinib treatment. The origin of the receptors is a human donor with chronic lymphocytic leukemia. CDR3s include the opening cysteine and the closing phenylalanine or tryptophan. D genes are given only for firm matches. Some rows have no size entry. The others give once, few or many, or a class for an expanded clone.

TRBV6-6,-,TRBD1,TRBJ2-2,CASKGADTGELFF,TGTGCCAGCAAGGGGGCAGACACCGGGGAGCTGTTTTTT
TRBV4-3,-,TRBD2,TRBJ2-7,CASSRGSGRVPYEQYF,TGCGCCAGCAGCCGAGGTAGCGGGAGAGTCCCATACGAGCAGTACTTC
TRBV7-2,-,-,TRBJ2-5,CASSLELREETQYF,TGTGCCAGCAGCTTAGAACTCAGGGAGGAGACCCAGTACTTC
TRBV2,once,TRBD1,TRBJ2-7,CASRDPGTGGFEQYF,TGTGCCAGCAGAGACCCCGGGACAGGGGGCTTCGAGCAGTACTTC
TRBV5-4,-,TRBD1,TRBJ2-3,CASSLDRGNTDTQYF,TGTGCCAGCAGCTTGGACAGGGGAAACACAGATACGCAGTATTTT
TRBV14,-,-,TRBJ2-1,CASSITMADNEQFF,TGTGCCAGCAGCATTACCATGGCAGACAATGAGCAGTTCTTC
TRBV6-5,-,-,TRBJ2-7,CASSSGLHEQYF,TGTGCCAGCAGTTCAGGGCTTCACGAGCAGTACTTC
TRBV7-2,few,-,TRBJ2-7,CASSFGSTLSYEQYF,TGTGCCAGCAGCTTTGGCAGTACCCTCTCCTACGAGCAGTACTTC
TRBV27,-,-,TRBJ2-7,CASSALNEQYF,TGTGCCAGCAGTGCTCTCAACGAGCAGTACTTC
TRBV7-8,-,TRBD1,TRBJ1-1,CASSFYGQGEAEAFF,TGTGCCAGCAGCTTTTATGGCCAGGGGGAAGCTGAAGCTTTCTTT
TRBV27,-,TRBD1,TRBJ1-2,CASRGTGDHGYTF,TGTGCCAGCAGAGGGACAGGGGATCATGGCTACACCTTC
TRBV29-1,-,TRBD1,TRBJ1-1,CSVRTGRDTEAFF,TGCAGCGTGAGGACAGGGCGGGACACTGAAGCTTTCTTT
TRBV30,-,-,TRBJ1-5,CAWSVPQGSRQPQHF,TGTGCCTGGAGTGTACCTCAGGGAAGTCGGCAGCCCCAGCATTTT
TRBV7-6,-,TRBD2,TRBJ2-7,CASSSRLAGDALEQYF,TGTGCCAGCAGCTCAAGATTAGCGGGAGATGCTCTCGAGCAGTACTTC
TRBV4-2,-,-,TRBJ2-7,CASRNDRLEQYF,TGTGCCAGCAGGAACGACAGACTCGAGCAGTACTTC
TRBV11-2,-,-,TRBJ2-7,CASTVGVSEQYF,TGTGCCAGCACGGTTGGAGTCAGCGAGCAGTACTTC
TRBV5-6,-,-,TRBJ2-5,CASSPLLRRQETQYF,TGTGCCAGCAGCCCCCTTCTCCGGCGACAAGAGACCCAGTACTTC
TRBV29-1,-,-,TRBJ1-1,CSVDRGRTEAFF,TGCAGCGTTGATAGGGGACGAACTGAAGCTTTCTTT
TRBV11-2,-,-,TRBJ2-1,CASSLVPTSYNEQFF,TGTGCCAGCAGCTTAGTTCCGACTTCCTACAATGAGCAGTTCTTC
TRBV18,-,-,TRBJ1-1,CASSPLQGKNSEAFF,TGTGCCAGCTCACCGTTACAGGGAAAGAATTCTGAAGCTTTCTTT